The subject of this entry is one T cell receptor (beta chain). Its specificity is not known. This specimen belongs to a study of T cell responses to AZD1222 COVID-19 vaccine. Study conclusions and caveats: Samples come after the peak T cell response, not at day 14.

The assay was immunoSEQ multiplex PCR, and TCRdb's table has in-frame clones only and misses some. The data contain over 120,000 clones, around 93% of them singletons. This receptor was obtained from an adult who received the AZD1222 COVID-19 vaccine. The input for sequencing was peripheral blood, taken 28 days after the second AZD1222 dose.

The CDR3 loop reads CASSSSQGALNTEAFF. The CDR3 nucleotides are TGTGCCAGCAGTTCCTCCCAGGGGGCATTGAACACTGAAGCTTTCTTT. V usage is TRBV6-5 and J usage is TRBJ1-1; 8 nucleotides line up with TRBD1. This CDR3 region has 16 residues. With V trimmed by 4 bases and J by 0 bases, 7 bases remained unmatched. CDR1 and CDR2 (germline): MNHEY, SVGAGI.